This T cell receptor (beta chain) derives from a study of CDR3 diversity in severe acne. CDR1 is MNHEY, CDR2 SVGAGI, per germline. The CDR3 spans 10 residues. The V gene lost 0 bases and the J gene lost 11 bases, with 5 bases spanning the gap. TCRdb independently ran MiXCR on the PCR reads; one entry per CDR3 protein. The repertoire has some 84,000 distinct CDR3 sequences, about 52% of them found once; the top ten carry roughly a tenth. Source material: blood. The clonotype was recovered from a male donor in good health, serving as a control. The rearrangement links TRBV6-5 to TRBJ2-7, with a weak D call TRBD2 (5 bases). The CDR3, as DNA: TGTGCCAGCAGTTACTCGAGGGAGTACTTC. It specifies CASSYSREYF.